This note documents a single T cell receptor (beta chain) sequence. Its antigen is unknown. These data belong to a study of shared clonotypes between healthy human individuals. After removal of 4 bases from V and 0 bases from J, the junction contained 3 bases not matched to a gene. Germline V gives CDR1 GTSNPN, CDR2 SVGIG (reference sequence). The CDR3 length is 13 residues. Naivety among CD8 cells was defined by CD45RO negativity and positive CCR7 selection, thereby excluding terminally differentiated effector memory CD45RA+ cells. Study-wide results and caveats: The study found roughly 5% of naive CD4 clonotypes shared across a few donors.

Libraries were prepared by immunoSEQ multiplex PCR; TCRdb keeps only in-frame clonotypes and omits some of them. The sample has millions of clones, less than 95% seen once. The chain combines TRBV30 with TRBJ2-7; 7 bases agree with TRBD1. Sequencing used naive CD8+ T cells sorted from blood. The clonotype was recovered from a man between 18 and 29 years old in good health. The CDR3 spells CAWIRDSSYEQYF. The DNA for the CDR3 is TGTGCCTGGATAAGGGACAGCTCCTACGAGCAGTACTTC.